These 16 T cell receptor beta chains originate from one sample sequenced in a study of beta chain features in type 1 diabetes. All of the isolated RNA was reverse transcribed, so expressed TCRB transcripts were sequenced. Sequenced by immunoSEQ multiplex PCR; TCRdb stores in-frame clones only, minus some. Of about 620,000 clones listed, about a sixth were seen once; the top ten hold about 0.097%. Sequenced: naive CD4+ T cells from blood. The receptors stem from a young man in good health.

This clone came up a few times. The chain is built from TRBV18 and TRBJ1-2; D might be TRBD1 (5 bases). The CDR3 is made up of 14 amino acids. Trimming stripped 0 bases from V and 4 bases from J, with 9 bases between. The germline gives CDR1 KGHSH, CDR2 LQKENI. The CDR3 sequence: CASSPPGGGYGYTF. The CDR3 bases are TGTGCCAGCTCACCACCGGGGGGAGGCTATGGCTACACCTTC. Combining the CDR3 with reference TRBV18 and TRBJ1-2 gives the whole variable domain NAGVMQNPRHLVRRRGQEARLRCSPMKGHSHVYWYRQLPEEGLKFMVYLQKENIIDESGMPKERFSAEFPKEGPSILRIQQVVRGDSAAYFCASSPPGGGYGYTFGSGTRLTVV.

The chain has TRBV28 and TRBJ1-2; D is unclear. Germline V gives CDR1 MDHEN, CDR2 SYDVKM. Trimming removed 6 bases at V and 12 bases at J, with 17 bases between. This CDR3 comprises 12 residues. The DNA of the CDR3 is TGTGCCAGCAGAACCGGGATGGGGTCTAACACCTTC. This encodes CASRTGMGSNTF.

This sequence joins TRBV18 and TRBJ1-5; a possible D gene is TRBD1 (6 bases). There are 14 residues in the CDR3. Trimming removed 3 bases at V and 7 bases at J, with 13 bases between. Germline lookup yields CDR1 KGHSH and CDR2 LQKENI. The CDR3 region has the DNA TGTGCCAGCTCACCTTCGGGGGGCCGCCAGCCCCAGCATTTT. It yields the protein CASSPSGGRQPQHF. Based on the CDR3 plus reference TRBV18 and TRBJ1-5, the full variable domain is NAGVMQNPRHLVRRRGQEARLRCSPMKGHSHVYWYRQLPEEGLKFMVYLQKENIIDESGMPKERFSAEFPKEGPSILRIQQVVRGDSAAYFCASSPSGGRQPQHFGDGTRLSIL.

The chain is built from TRBV25-1 and TRBJ2-5; 7 positions match TRBD2. The germline V gene encodes CDR1 MGHDK and CDR2 SYGVNS. Trimming removed 4 bases from V and 2 bases from J; junction bases left unmatched: 7. This CDR3 is 15 amino acids long. CDR3 in DNA: TGTGCCAGCAGTGTCCGACTAGCCGGTCAAGAGACCCAGTACTTC. Protein: CASSVRLAGQETQYF.

The gene calls are TRBV4-2 and TRBJ2-5, with D perhaps being TRBD1 or TRBD2 (6 bases each). Trimming shortened V by 0 bases and J by 4 bases, and 15 bases separated the two germline ends. The CDR3 extends over 16 amino acids. Germline CDR1 reads LGHNA; CDR2 reads YNFKEQ. CDR3 nucleotide sequence: TGTGCCAGCAGCCAAGATTTCGTTCCGGGGGCAGAGACCCAGTACTTC. It specifies CASSQDFVPGAETQYF.

The J gene is TRBJ1-5, the V gene TRBV4-1; no clear D. CDR3 length equals 15 residues. V dropped 8 bases and J dropped 7 bases, with 21 bases sitting between them. Germline-derived CDR1 and CDR2 are MGHRA and YSYEKL. As DNA, the CDR3 is TGCGCCAGCGCTGAACACCCCCAAAGCGGGCAGCCCCAGCATTTT. Its translation is CASAEHPQSGQPQHF.

The rearrangement uses TRBV21-1 and TRBJ2-7. TRBV21-1 is a pseudogene segment. There are 16 residues in the CDR3. The chain's CDR3 is CASSKVSTDSSYEQYF. CDR3 in DNA: TGTGCCAGCAGCAAAGTTTCGACGGATAGCTCCTACGAGCAGTACTTC.

This clone was counted between two and nine times. V usage is TRBV11-2 and J usage is TRBJ2-6, with TRBD1 identical over 7 bases. CDR3 length: 17 residues. The germline V gene has CDR1 SGHAT and CDR2 FQNNGV. Losses at the gene ends were 7 bases for V and 1 base for J; bases not matched to a gene: 10. CDR3 in DNA: TGTGCCAGCAACGCGTGGACAGGAACTTCTGGGGCCAACGTCCTGACTTTC. This sequence encodes CASNAWTGTSGANVLTF.

The chain recombines TRBV6-5 with TRBJ2-7; possible D gene TRBD1, 5 bases. Per the germline V gene, CDR1 is MNHEY and CDR2 is SVGAGI. This CDR3 is 13 amino acids long. V lost 8 bases and J 1 base, leaving 12 bases between the germline ends. CDR3 amino acids: CASRKSGSYEQYF. In nucleotides, the CDR3 is TGTGCCAGCCGCAAATCAGGGTCCTACGAGCAGTACTTC.

This clone was observed a handful of times. This chain joins TRBV19 and TRBJ2-6, with D maybe TRBD2 (5 bases). V lost 4 bases to trimming and J lost 4 bases, with 14 bases between them. In germline, CDR1 is LNHDA, CDR2 SQIVND (reference sequence). The CDR3 sequence is 16 residues long. CDR3 DNA sequence: TGTGCCAGTAGTAAGATGGCGCAGCGGGGGGCCAACGTCCTGACTTTC. This translates into CASSKMAQRGANVLTF.

The chain carries TRBV27 and TRBJ2-6, with 8 bases identical to TRBD1. Unmatched junction bases numbered 7, after V lost 5 bases and J lost 4 bases. The CDR3 extends over 16 amino acids. Germline CDR1 MNHEY, CDR2 SMNVEV (reference sequence). The CDR3 DNA reads as TGTGCCAGCAGTCGATGGACAGGGACCGGGGCCAACGTCCTGACTTTC. It encodes CASSRWTGTGANVLTF. Filled out from reference TRBV27 and TRBJ2-6, the complete variable domain reads EAQVTQNPRYLITVTGKKLTVTCSQNMNHEYMSWYRQDPGLGLRQIYYSMNVEVTDKGDVPEGYKVSRKEKRNFPLILESPSPNQTSLYFCASSRWTGTGANVLTFGAGSRLTVL.

The gene calls are TRBV11-2 and TRBJ1-1; no reliable D call. V lost 0 bases and J 0 bases, leaving 5 bases between the germline ends. Germline V gene lookup returns CDR1 SGHAT and CDR2 FQNNGV. The CDR3 has 14 amino acids. CDR3: CASSLDRVNTEAFF. The CDR3 DNA sequence: TGTGCCAGCAGCTTAGATCGGGTGAACACTGAAGCTTTCTTT.

The sample holds a few counts of this clone. At the DNA level, this CDR3 is encoded by other sequences in the same sample as well. The V call is TRBV7-2, the J call TRBJ2-7; no reliable D call. The germline V and J ends were trimmed by 4 bases and 4 bases, with 8 bases remaining between them. This CDR3 has 12 residues. Germline loops: CDR1 SGHTA, CDR2 FQGNSA. Here the CDR3 DNA reads TGTGCCAGCAGCTCCACCATTTACGAGCAGTACTTC. Protein sequence: CASSSTIYEQYF.

This clone was counted a few times. V and J are TRBV10-3 and TRBJ1-5; D gene ambiguous. CDR3 length: 12 amino acids. The germline V gene has CDR1 ENHRY and CDR2 SYGVKD. V lost 8 bases to trimming and J lost 7 bases, with 12 bases between them. CDR3: CAIGKSEQPQHF. The DNA for the CDR3 is TGTGCCATCGGGAAGTCTGAGCAGCCCCAGCATTTT.

The CDR3 loop is CASSVNREGEQFF. In DNA form, the CDR3 reads TGTGCCAGTAGTGTAAACAGGGAGGGTGAGCAGTTCTTC. V and J are TRBV19 and TRBJ2-1, with D tentatively TRBD2 (7 bases). CDR1 LNHDA and CDR2 SQIVND come from the germline V gene (reference sequence). This CDR3 comprises 13 residues. The ends were cut back, 5 bases at V and 9 bases at J, with 14 bases in the middle.

This clone has only a few counts. This CDR3 is CAWSASGGAGETQYF. CDR3 in DNA: TGTGCCTGGAGTGCTAGCGGGGGGGCCGGAGAGACCCAGTACTTC. The chain recombines TRBV30 with TRBJ2-5; 12 bases agree with TRBD2. This CDR3 region has 15 residues. Germline loops: CDR1 GTSNPN, CDR2 SVGIG (reference sequence). V lost 1 base to trimming and J lost 4 bases; unmatched junction nucleotides: 4.